The T cell receptor (beta chain) under discussion was sequenced for a study of metastatic and nonmetastatic thyroid tumors. TCRdb re-analyzed the PCR reads using MiXCR. The sample has just under 20,000 clones; 22% are singletons. This clone was recorded at least ten times. The germline V gene has CDR1 DFQATT and CDR2 SNEGSKA (reference sequence). V gave up 6 bases and J gave up 5 bases; unmatched junction bases: 7. The CDR3 is 15 amino acids. No treatment had been given to any patient before thyroid surgery. The source material was tumor tissue. This chain links TRBV20-1 with TRBJ2-1; 13 bases are a match to TRBD2. The receptor's source is a male donor with papillary thyroid cancer or a benign thyroid nodule (not recorded which). Some clones in this sample may be carry-over from other donors' samples. The CDR3 DNA sequence: TGCAGTGCGCGGACTAGCGGGAGTCTAAACAATGAGCAGTTCTTC. Protein product: CSARTSGSLNNEQFF.